This T cell receptor beta chain is drawn from a study of blood T cells in healthy people across ages. A second about 7 to 12 cycle PCR used barcoded and J-beta primers. Every sample produced at least 2.5 million CDR3-containing paired-end reads. TCRdb called the 5' RACE reads again in MiXCR, with one record for every CDR3 protein. Of about 1.1 million distinct CDR3 sequences in the sample, more than 30% were seen once. Comments on this clonotype: Its target is unknown.

Broader study findings: Long-lived donors exceeded aged donors in naive CD4+ cells and diversity. Expanded clonotype shifts may have been confounded, as the donors had an unknown CMV status.

Looked up from germline, CDR1 is SNHLY and CDR2 is FYNNEI. This CDR3 is built from 16 residues. Trimming took 0 bases from V and 8 from J, leaving 18 bases between them. The chain couples TRBV2 to TRBJ2-3; no clear D gene. This clonotype was sampled from a man in his late teens or twenties in good health. The sequencing input was blood. The CDR3 coding sequence is TGTGCCAGCAGTGAAGCGCTTCGTGTCTTGACACGTACGCAGTATTTT. It codes for CASSEALRVLTRTQYF.